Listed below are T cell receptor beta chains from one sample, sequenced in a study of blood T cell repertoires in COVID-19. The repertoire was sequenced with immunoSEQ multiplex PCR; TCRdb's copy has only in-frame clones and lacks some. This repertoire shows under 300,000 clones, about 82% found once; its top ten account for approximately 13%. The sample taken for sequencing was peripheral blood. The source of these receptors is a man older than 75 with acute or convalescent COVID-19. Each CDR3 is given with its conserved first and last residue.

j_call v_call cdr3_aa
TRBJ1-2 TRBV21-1 CASSFGDYGYTF
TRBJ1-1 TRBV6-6 CASTPGGQRNTEAFF
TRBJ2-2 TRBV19 CASSKRRAFANTGELFF
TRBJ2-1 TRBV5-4 CASSPDRGQNEQFF
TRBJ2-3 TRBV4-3 CASSQAGGQGKTDTQYF
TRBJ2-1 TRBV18 CASSPPFSGGSYNEQFF
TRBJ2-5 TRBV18 CASSPLPPGQGAPTQYF
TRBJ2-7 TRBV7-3 CASSLTAGAYEQYF
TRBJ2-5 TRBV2 CASSEGYTPRGTQYF
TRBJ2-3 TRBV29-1 CSAGTRATDTQYF
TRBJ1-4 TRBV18 CASSRATTNEKLFF
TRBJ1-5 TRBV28 CASSPRGGGNQPQHF
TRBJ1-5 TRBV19 CASSRAEISNQPQHF
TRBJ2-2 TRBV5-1 CASSLEWRGGAGELFF